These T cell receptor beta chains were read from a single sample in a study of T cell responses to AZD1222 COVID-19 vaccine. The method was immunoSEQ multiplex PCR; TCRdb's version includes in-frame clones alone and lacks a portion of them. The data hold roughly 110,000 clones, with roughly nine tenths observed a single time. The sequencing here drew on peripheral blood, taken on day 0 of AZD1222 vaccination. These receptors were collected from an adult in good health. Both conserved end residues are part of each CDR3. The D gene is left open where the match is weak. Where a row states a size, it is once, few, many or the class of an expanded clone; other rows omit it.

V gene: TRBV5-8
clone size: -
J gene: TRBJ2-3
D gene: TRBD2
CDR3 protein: CASSLGGSSLPDTQYF
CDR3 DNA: TGTGCCAGCAGCCTAGGCGGGAGCTCACTGCCAGATACGCAGTATTTT

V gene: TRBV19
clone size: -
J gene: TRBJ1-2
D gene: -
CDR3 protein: CASSMGGWDPRGYTF
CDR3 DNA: TGTGCCAGTAGTATGGGAGGCTGGGACCCCCGAGGCTACACCTTC

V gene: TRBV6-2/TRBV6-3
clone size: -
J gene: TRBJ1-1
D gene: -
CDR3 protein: CASSRDINRNTEAFF
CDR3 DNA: TGTGCCAGCAGTCGGGACATCAATAGGAACACTGAAGCTTTCTTT

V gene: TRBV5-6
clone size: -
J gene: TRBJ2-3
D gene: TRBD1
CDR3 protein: CASSLWWTGGNTQYF
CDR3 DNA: TGTGCCAGCAGCTTGTGGTGGACAGGGGGAAATACGCAGTATTTT

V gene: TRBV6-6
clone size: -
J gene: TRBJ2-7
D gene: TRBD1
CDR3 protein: CASRPTGDSYEQYF
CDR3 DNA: TGTGCCAGCAGACCCACAGGGGACTCCTACGAGCAGTACTTC

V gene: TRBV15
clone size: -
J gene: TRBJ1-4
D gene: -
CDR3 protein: CATGREKLFF
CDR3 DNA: TGTGCCACCGGGCGGGAAAAACTGTTTTTT

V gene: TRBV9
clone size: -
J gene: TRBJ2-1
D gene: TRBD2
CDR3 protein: CASSVGASGKNNEQFF
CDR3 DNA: TGTGCCAGCAGCGTAGGGGCTAGCGGGAAGAACAATGAGCAGTTCTTC

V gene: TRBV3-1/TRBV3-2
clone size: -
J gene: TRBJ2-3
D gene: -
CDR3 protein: CASSTGTSTDTQYF
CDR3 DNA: TGTGCCAGCAGTACCGGGACTAGCACAGATACGCAGTATTTT

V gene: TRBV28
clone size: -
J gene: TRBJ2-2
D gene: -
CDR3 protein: CASRTGPNTGELFF
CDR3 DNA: TGTGCCAGCAGAACGGGGCCGAACACCGGGGAGCTGTTTTTT

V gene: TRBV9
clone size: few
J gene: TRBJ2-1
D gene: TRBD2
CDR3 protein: CASSVLAGDNNEQFF
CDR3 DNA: TGTGCCAGCAGCGTACTAGCGGGAGACAACAATGAGCAGTTCTTC

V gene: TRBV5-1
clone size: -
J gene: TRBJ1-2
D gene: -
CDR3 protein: CASSLGLNLMEGDGYTF
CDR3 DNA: TGCGCCAGCAGCTTGGGTTTAAATTTAATGGAGGGTGACGGCTACACCTTC

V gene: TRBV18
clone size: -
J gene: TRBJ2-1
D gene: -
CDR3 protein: CASSPWVGASNEQFF
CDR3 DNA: TGTGCCAGCTCACCTTGGGTGGGGGCATCAAATGAGCAGTTCTTC

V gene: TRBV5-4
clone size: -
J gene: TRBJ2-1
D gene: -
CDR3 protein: CASSPGVFKFFNEQFF
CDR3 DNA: TGTGCCAGCAGCCCGGGAGTCTTTAAGTTTTTCAATGAGCAGTTCTTC

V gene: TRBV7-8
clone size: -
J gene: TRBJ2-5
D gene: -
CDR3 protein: CASSPRTTLETQYF
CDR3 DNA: TGTGCCAGCAGCCCACGGACAACGTTGGAGACCCAGTACTTC

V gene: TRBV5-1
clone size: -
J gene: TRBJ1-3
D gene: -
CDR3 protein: CASSLMDRSSGNTIYF
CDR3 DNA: TGCGCCAGCAGCTTGATGGACCGAAGCTCTGGAAACACCATATATTTT

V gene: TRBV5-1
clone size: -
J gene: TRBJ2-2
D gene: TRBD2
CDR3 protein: CASSGQAGVTGELFF
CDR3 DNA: TGCGCCAGCAGCGGGCAGGCGGGGGTCACCGGGGAGCTGTTTTTT

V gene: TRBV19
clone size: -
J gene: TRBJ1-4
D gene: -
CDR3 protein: CASSIRGTNEKLFF
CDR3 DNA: TGTGCCAGTAGTATTCGGGGCACTAATGAAAAACTGTTTTTT

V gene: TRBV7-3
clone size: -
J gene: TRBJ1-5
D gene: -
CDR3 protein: CASSSPSGKDSNQPQHF
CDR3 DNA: TGTGCCAGCAGCTCCCCGTCTGGGAAGGATAGCAATCAGCCCCAGCATTTT

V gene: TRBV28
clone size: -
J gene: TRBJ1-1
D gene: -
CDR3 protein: CASIRPGPGPEAFF
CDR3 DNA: TGTGCCAGCATCAGGCCGGGGCCGGGCCCTGAAGCTTTCTTT

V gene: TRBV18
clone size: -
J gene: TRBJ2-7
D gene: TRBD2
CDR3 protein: CASSPPASGSTYEQYF
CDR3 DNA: TGTGCCAGCTCACCACCGGCCAGCGGGAGTACCTACGAGCAGTACTTC

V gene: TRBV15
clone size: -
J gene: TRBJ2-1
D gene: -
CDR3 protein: CATSSRVYNEQFF
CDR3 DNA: TGTGCCACCAGCAGCAGGGTCTACAATGAGCAGTTCTTC

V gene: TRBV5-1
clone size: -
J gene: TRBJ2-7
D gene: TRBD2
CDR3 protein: CASSLSGRVYEQYF
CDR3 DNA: TGCGCCAGCAGCTTGTCAGGGAGGGTTTACGAGCAGTACTTC

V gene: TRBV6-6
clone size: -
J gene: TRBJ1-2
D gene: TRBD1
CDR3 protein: CASSRQGADGYTF
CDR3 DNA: TGTGCCAGCAGTAGACAGGGGGCAGATGGCTACACCTTC

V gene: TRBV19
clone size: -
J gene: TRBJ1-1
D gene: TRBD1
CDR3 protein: CASSTGTDLVNTEAFF
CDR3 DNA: TGTGCCAGTAGTACAGGGACAGATTTAGTGAACACTGAAGCTTTCTTT

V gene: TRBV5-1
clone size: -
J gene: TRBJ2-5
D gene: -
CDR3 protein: CASSLGDLAGETQYF
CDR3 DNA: TGCGCCAGCAGCTTGGGAGACTTAGCAGGGGAGACCCAGTACTTC

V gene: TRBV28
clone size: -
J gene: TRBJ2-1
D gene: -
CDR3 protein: CASSLWRFEQFF
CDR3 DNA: TGTGCCAGCAGTTTATGGCGGTTTGAGCAGTTCTTC

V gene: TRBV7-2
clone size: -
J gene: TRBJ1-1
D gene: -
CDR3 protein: CASSFRRGNTEAFF
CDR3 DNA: TGTGCCAGCAGCTTTCGACGGGGGAACACTGAAGCTTTCTTT

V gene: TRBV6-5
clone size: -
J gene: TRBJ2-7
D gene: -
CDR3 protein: CASRREVTYEQYF
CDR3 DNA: TGTGCCAGCCGGAGGGAGGTTACCTACGAGCAGTACTTC

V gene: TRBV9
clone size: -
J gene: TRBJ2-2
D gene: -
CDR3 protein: CASSVGPRVGGELFF
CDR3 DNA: TGTGCCAGCAGCGTAGGACCTCGGGTGGGCGGGGAGCTGTTTTTT

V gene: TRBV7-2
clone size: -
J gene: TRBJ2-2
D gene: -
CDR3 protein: CASSFSVRAGELFF
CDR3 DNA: TGTGCCAGCAGCTTTTCGGTCAGGGCCGGGGAGCTGTTTTTT

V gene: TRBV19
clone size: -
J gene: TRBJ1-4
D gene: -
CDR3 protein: CASSTWDGGQEKLFF
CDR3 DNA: TGTGCCAGTAGTACCTGGGACGGAGGTCAGGAAAAACTGTTTTTT

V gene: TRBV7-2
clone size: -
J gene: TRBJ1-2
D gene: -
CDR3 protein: CASSSGGQGWNYGYTF
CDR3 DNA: TGTGCCAGCAGCTCTGGAGGCCAGGGGTGGAACTATGGCTACACCTTC

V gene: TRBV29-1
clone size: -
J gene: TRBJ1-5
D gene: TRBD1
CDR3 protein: CSVETGGGQPQHF
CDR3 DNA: TGCAGCGTGGAGACAGGGGGCGGTCAGCCCCAGCATTTT

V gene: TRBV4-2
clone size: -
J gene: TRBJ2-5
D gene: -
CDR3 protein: CASSQTESGEWGETQYF
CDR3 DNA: TGTGCCAGCAGCCAAACGGAATCGGGGGAGTGGGGGGAGACCCAGTACTTC

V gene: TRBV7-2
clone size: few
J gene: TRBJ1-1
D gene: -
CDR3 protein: CASSLGQNTEAFF
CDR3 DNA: TGTGCCAGCAGCTTAGGACAGAACACTGAAGCTTTCTTT

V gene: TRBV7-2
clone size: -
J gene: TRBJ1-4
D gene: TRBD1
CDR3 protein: CASSPTGGSGEKLFF
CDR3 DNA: TGTGCCAGCAGTCCTACAGGGGGATCGGGGGAAAAACTGTTTTTT

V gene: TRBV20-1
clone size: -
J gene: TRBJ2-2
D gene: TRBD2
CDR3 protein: CSAGETSGRANTGELFF
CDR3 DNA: TGCAGTGCTGGTGAGACTAGCGGGAGGGCGAACACCGGGGAGCTGTTTTTT

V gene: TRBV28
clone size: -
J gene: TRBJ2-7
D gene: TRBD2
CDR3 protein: CASAWTSGGYEQYF
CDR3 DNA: TGTGCCAGCGCCTGGACTAGCGGGGGATACGAGCAGTACTTC

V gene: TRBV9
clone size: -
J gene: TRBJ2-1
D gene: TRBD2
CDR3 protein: CASSAGLADEQFF
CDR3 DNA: TGTGCCAGCAGCGCCGGACTAGCGGATGAGCAGTTCTTC

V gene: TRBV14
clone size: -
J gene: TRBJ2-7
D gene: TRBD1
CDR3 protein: CASSLKPGQGLQIVEQYF
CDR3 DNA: TGTGCCAGCAGCCTCAAACCGGGACAGGGACTCCAAATCGTCGAGCAGTACTTC

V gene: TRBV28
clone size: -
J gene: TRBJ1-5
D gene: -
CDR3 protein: CASSFPGSGNQPQHF
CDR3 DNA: TGTGCCAGCAGTTTTCCGGGGTCGGGCAATCAGCCCCAGCATTTT

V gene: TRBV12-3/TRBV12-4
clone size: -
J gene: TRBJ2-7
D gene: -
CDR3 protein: CASSKTPTEQYF
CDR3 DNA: TGTGCCAGCAGTAAGACTCCGACCGAGCAGTACTTC

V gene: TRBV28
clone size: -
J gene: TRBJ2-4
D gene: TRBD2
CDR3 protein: CATLRASLGTKAKNIQYF
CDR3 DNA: TGTGCCACCCTTCGCGCGTCCCTGGGGACTAAAGCCAAAAACATTCAGTACTTC

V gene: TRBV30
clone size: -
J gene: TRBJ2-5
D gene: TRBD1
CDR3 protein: CAWRGGQGRLETQYF
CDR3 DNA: TGTGCCTGGAGGGGGGGACAGGGAAGGTTGGAGACCCAGTACTTC

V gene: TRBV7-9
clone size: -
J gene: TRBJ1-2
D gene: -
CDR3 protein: CASGTEKGNYGYTF
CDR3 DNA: TGTGCCAGCGGGACGGAAAAGGGGAACTATGGCTACACCTTC

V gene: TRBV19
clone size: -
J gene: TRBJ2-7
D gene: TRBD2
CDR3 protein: CASSRLQRELAHEQYF
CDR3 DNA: TGTGCCAGTAGTAGGCTCCAGCGGGAATTGGCGCACGAGCAGTACTTC

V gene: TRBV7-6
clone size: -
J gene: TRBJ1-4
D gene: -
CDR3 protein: CASSLTSGRGEKLFF
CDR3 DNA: TGTGCCAGCAGCTTAACTTCGGGCAGGGGTGAAAAACTGTTTTTT

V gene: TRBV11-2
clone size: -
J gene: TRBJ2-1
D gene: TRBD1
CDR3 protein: CASSPSPGQRINNEQFF
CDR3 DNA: TGTGCCAGCAGCCCCAGCCCGGGACAGAGAATCAACAATGAGCAGTTCTTC

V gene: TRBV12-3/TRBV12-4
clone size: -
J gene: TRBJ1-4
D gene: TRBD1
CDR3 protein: CASTTLNRGELFF
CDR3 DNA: TGTGCCAGCACCACACTTAACAGGGGTGAACTGTTTTTT

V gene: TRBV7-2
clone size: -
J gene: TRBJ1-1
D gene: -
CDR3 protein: CASSRDTEAFF
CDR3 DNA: TGTGCCAGCAGCAGAGACACTGAAGCTTTCTTT

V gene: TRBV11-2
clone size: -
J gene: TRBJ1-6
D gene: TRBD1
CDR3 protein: CASSLGDRKSVPLHF
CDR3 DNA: TGTGCCAGCAGCTTAGGGGACAGGAAAAGCGTTCCCCTCCACTTT

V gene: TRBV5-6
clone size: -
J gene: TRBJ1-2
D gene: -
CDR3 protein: CASSLAGNYGYTF
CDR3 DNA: TGTGCCAGCAGCTTGGCAGGGAACTATGGCTACACCTTC

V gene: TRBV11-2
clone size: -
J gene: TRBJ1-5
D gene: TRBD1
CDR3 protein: CASSLGTGNTYQPQHF
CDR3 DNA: TGTGCCAGCAGCTTAGGGACAGGTAACACCTATCAGCCCCAGCATTTT